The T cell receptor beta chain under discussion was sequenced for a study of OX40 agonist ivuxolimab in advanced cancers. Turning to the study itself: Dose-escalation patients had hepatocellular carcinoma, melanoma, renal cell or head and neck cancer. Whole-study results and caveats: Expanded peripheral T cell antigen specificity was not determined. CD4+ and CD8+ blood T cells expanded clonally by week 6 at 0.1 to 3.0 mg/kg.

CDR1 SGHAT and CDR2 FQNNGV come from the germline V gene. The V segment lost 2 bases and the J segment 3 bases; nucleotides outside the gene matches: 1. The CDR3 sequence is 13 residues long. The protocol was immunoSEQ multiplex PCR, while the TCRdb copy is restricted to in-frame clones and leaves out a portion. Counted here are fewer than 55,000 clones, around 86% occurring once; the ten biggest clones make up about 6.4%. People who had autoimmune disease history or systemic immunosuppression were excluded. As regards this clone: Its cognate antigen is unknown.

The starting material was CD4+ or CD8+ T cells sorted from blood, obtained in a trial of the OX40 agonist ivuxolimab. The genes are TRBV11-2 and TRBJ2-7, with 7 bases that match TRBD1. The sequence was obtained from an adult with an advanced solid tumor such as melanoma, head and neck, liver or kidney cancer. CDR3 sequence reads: CASSLTGVYEQYF. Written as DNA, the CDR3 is TGTGCCAGCAGCTTAACAGGGGTCTACGAGCAGTACTTC.